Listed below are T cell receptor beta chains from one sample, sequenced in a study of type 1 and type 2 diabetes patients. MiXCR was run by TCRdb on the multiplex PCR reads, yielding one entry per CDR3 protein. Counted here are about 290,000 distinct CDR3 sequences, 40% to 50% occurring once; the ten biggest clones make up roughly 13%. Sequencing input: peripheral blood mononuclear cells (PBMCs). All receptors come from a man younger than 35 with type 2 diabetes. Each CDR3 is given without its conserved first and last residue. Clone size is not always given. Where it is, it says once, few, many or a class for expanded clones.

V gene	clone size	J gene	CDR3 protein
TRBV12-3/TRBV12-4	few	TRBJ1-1	ASRSSSAMNTEAF
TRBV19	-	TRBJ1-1	ASSITGSPPAFEAF
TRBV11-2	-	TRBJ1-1	ASSFQGYLKAF
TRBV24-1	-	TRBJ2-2	ATSETGELF
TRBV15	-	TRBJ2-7	ATSRDSGSYEQY
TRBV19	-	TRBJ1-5	ASKAGQGWAKDQPQH
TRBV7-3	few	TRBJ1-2	ASSFVGQGGGYT
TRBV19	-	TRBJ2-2	ASRGSLRTGELF
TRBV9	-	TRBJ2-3	ASSVGFGTRLAGATDTQY
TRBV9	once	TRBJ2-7	ASSAALLADEQY
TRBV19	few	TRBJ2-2	ASSQSDTGELF
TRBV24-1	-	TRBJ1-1	ATSANGPGTEAF
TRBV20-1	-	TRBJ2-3	SASAPGVTSLRADTQY
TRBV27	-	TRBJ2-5	ASRVGGSSVETQY
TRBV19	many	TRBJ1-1	ASGLMGNTEAF
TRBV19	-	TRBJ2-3	ASGDRTDTQY
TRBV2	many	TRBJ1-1	ASSSGDGDTEAF
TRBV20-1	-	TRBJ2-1	SASRGDYNEQF
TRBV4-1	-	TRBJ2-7	ASSQELVAREQY
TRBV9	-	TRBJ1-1	ASSLRGRDEAF
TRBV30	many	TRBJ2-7	AWSLSGSSYEQY
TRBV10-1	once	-	ASSKSLAQGYEQF
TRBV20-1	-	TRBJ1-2	SAGGGSGQGNYGYT
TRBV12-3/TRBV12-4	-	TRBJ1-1	ASGGTNTEAF
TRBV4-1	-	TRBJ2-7	ASREQGFDEQY
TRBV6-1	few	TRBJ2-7	ASSQVAGGSHEQY
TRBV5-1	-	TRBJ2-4	ASRSDREGQY
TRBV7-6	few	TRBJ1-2	ASSRGPWHGYT
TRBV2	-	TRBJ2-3	ASSDLARTQY
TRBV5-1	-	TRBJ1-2	ASSLPGADGYT
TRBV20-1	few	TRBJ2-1	SARKSWRGNEQF
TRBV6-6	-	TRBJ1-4	ASSGAQSTNEKLF
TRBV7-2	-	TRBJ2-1	ASSQGGLAGYEQF
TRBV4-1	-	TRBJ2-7	ASSQRQAYEQY
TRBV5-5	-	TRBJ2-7	ASSLLPREAGYEQY
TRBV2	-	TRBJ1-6	ASSVLAGGPNSPLH
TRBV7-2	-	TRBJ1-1	ASSQVGGESTEAF
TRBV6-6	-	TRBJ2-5	ASTPPGGGETQY
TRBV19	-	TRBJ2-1	ASSIENRDNEQF
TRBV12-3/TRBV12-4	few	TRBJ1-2	ASSFEDEAGYT